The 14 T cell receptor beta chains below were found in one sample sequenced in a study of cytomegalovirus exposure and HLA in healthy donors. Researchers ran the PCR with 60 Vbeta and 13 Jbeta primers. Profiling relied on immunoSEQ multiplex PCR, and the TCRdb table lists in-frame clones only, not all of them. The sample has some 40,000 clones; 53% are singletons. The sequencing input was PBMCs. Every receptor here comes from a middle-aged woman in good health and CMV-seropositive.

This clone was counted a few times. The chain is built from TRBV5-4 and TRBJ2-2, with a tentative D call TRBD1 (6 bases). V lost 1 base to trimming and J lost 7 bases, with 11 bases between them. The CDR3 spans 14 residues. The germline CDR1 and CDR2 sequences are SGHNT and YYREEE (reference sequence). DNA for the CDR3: TGTGCCAGCAGCTTGTCCCGGGACAACGGGGAGCTGTTTTTT. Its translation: CASSLSRDNGELFF.

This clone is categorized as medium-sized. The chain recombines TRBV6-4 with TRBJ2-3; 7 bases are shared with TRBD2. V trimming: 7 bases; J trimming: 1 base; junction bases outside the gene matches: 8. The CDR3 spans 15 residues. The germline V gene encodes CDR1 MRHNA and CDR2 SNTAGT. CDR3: CASTLTAGGTDTQYF. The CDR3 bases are TGTGCCAGCACCCTAACCGCGGGGGGCACAGATACGCAGTATTTT.

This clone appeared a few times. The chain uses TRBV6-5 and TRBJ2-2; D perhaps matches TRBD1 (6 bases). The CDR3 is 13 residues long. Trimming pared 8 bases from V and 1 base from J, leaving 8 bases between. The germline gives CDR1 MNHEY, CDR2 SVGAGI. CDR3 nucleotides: TGTGCCAGCGAGGGGGAGAACACCGGGGAGCTGTTTTTT. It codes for CASEGENTGELFF.

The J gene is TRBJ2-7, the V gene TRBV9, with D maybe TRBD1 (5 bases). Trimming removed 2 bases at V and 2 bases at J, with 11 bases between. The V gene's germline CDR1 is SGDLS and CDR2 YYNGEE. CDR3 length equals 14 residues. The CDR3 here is CASSVDSVTYEQYF. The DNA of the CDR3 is TGTGCCAGCAGCGTCGACAGCGTAACCTACGAGCAGTACTTC.

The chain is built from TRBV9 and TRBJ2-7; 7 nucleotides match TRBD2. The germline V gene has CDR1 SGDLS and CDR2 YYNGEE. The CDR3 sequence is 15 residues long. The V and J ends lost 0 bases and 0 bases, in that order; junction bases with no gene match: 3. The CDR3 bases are TGTGCCAGCAGCGTAGTGCGGGGGAGCTCCTACGAGCAGTACTTC. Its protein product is CASSVVRGSSYEQYF.

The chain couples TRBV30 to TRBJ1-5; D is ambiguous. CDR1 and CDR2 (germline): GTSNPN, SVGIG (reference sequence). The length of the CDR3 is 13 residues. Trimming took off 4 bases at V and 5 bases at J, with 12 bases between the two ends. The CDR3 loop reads CAWTDWRDQPQHF. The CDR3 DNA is TGTGCCTGGACAGACTGGCGGGATCAGCCCCAGCATTTT.

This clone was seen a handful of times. In DNA, the CDR3 is TGTGCCAGCAGCGACGGGACTGCCAATGAGCAGTTCTTC. Protein product: CASSDGTANEQFF. This rearrangement joins TRBV11-3 to TRBJ2-1; a weak D match, TRBD2 (6 bases). Germline V gene data show CDR1 as SGHNT and CDR2 as YENEEA. This CDR3 comprises 13 residues. V was shortened by 5 bases and J by 6 bases, with 11 bases between the two germline ends. The full variable domain, with the rest looked up from reference TRBV11-3 and TRBJ2-1, is EAGVVQSPRYKIIEKKQPVAFWCNPISGHNTLYWYLQNLGQGPELLIRYENEEAVDDSQLPKDRFSAERLKGVDSTLKIQPAELGDSAVYLCASSDGTANEQFFGPGTRLTVL.

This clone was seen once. The CDR3 sequence: CASSLDFGGTGELFF. The CDR3 region has the DNA TGTGCCAGCAGCTTAGATTTCGGGGGAACCGGGGAGCTGTTTTTT. The rearrangement links TRBV7-9 to TRBJ2-2, with a weak D call TRBD2 (6 bases). With 1 base removed from V and 5 bases from J, the gap between germline ends came to 11 bases. This CDR3 comprises 15 residues. Looked up from germline, CDR1 is SEHNR and CDR2 is FQNEAQ (reference sequence).

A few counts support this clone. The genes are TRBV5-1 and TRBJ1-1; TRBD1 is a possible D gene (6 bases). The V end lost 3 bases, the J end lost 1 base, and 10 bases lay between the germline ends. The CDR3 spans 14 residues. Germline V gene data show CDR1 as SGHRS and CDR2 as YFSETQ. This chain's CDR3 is CASSWGPGNTEAFF. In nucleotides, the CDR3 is TGCGCCAGCAGCTGGGGGCCAGGGAACACTGAAGCTTTCTTT. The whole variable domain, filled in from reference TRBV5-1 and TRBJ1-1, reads KAGVTQTPRYLIKTRGQQVTLSCSPISGHRSVSWYQQTPGQGLQFLFEYFSETQRNKGNFPGRFSGRQFSNSRSEMNVSTLELGDSALYLCASSWGPGNTEAFFGQGTRLTVV.

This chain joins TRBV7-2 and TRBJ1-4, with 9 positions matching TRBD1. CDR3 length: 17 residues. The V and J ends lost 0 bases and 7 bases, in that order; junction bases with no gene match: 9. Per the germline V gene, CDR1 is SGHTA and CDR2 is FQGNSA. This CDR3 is CASSLASPGQGTEKLFF. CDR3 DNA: TGTGCCAGCAGCTTAGCGAGTCCTGGACAGGGGACTGAAAAACTGTTTTTT. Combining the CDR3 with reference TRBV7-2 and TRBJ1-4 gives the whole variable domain GAGVSQSPSNKVTEKGKDVELRCDPISGHTALYWYRQSLGQGLEFLIYFQGNSAPDKSGLPSDRFSAERTGGSVSTLTIQRTQQEDSAVYLCASSLASPGQGTEKLFFGSGTQLSVL.

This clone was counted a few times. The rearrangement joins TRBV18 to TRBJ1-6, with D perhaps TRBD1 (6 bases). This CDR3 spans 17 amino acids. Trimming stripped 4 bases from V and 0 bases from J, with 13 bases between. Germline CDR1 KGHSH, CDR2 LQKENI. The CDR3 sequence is CASSRTVLSSYNSPLHF. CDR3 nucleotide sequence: TGTGCCAGCTCACGGACAGTTCTGAGCTCCTATAATTCACCCCTCCACTTT.

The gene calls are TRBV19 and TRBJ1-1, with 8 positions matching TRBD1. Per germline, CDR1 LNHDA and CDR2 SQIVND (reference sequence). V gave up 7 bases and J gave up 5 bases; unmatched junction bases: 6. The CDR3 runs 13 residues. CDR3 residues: CASIRQGTTEAFF. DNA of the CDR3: TGTGCCAGTATCCGACAGGGGACGACTGAAGCTTTCTTT.

The CDR3 spells CASSLLFHRDRGAQETQYF. The CDR3 DNA is TGCGCCAGCAGCCTCCTATTCCACCGGGACAGGGGAGCCCAAGAGACCCAGTACTTC. The chain uses TRBV5-1 and TRBJ2-5; 10 nucleotides agree with TRBD1. The J segment lost 1 base and the V segment lost 4 bases, leaving 16 bases of the junction unmatched. CDR3 length: 19 residues. Germline V gives CDR1 SGHRS, CDR2 YFSETQ. The complete variable domain, with remaining parts taken from reference TRBV5-1 and TRBJ2-5, reads KAGVTQTPRYLIKTRGQQVTLSCSPISGHRSVSWYQQTPGQGLQFLFEYFSETQRNKGNFPGRFSGRQFSNSRSEMNVSTLELGDSALYLCASSLLFHRDRGAQETQYFGPGTRLLVL.

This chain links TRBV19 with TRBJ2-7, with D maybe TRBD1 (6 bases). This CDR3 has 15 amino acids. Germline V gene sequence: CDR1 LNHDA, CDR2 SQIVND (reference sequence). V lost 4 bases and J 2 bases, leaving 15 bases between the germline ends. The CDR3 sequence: CASSKQGVGPYEQYF. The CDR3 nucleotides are TGTGCCAGTAGTAAACAGGGTGTGGGACCCTACGAGCAGTACTTC. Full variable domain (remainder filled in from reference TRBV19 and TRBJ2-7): DGGITQSPKYLFRKEGQNVTLSCEQNLNHDAMYWYRQDPGQGLRLIYYSQIVNDFQKGDIAEGYSVSREKKESFPLTVTSAQKNPTAFYLCASSKQGVGPYEQYFGPGTRLTVT.